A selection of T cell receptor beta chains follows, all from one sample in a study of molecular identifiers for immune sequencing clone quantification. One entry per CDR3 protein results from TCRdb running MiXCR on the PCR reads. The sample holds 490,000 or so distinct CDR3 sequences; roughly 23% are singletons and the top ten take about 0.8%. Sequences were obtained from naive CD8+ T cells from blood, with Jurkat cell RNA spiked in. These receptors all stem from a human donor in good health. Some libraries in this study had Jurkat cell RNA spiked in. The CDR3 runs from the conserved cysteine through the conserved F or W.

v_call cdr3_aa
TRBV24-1 CATTNREGQPQHF
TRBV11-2 CASSLDDWADTQYF
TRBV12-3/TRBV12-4 CATADGLQGAGEQFF
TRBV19 CASSPNFKGNTEAFF
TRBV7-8 CASSFSGQGEWIGEKLFF
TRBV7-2 CASSEHLSNQPQHF
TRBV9 CASSAETGSGNTIYF
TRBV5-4 CASRRLAEGQTQYF
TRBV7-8 CASSPIQDGVDEKLFF
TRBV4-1 CASSQEGGLMNTEAFF
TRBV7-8 CASSFDRGSYEQYF
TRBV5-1 CASSLLGGQGEQYF
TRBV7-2 CASSLTWTGLSGANVLTF
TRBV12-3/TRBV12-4 CASSPGTGPYNEQFF
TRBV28 CASSPRQIDTQYF
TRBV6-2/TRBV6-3 CASSHLSWTGGETQYF
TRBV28 CASSSGLAGTDTQYF
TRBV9 CASSVNIASLGTDTQYF
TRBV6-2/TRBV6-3 CASSPSNSNQPQHF
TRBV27 CASSLTGTPEAFF
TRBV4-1 CASSQDARAGETQYF
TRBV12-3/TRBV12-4 CASSRFRAGLAGVGYTF
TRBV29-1 CSVWTGVNTEAFF
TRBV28 CASSLGTAGYEQYF
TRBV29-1 CSVEFPGPIAGYYNEQFF
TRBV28 CASSLVSRMNTEAFF
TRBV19 CASNTAQGINTEAFF
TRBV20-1 CSATNDGKSGTSGGALYNEQVF
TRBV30 CAWSVTSGADTQYF
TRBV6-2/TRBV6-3 CASSINQPQHF
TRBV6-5 CASSYATAASYTF